This entry features one TCR beta chain sequence. This sample was taken from a study of T cell changes during pregnancy in multiple sclerosis. V was trimmed by 2 bases and J by 8 bases, leaving 14 bases between them. The CDR3 spans 14 residues. Germline CDR1 reads SGHRS; CDR2 reads YFSETQ. The data were produced by immunoSEQ multiplex PCR, yet TCRdb's version contains in-frame clones alone and is incomplete. The sample has about 36,000 clones, approximately 90% seen once; the top ten hold 0.4% to 0.5%. This clonotype was obtained from a female donor with multiple sclerosis, enrolled in a pregnancy study. V is TRBV5-1 and J is TRBJ2-1, with D tentatively TRBD1 (5 bases). The source material was CD4+ T cells from peripheral blood mononuclear cells, sampled after pregnancy. The CDR3 DNA sequence: TGCGCCAGCAGCTTATGGGGCCCAGGCGATGAGCAGTTCTTC. Amino acids: CASSLWGPGDEQFF.